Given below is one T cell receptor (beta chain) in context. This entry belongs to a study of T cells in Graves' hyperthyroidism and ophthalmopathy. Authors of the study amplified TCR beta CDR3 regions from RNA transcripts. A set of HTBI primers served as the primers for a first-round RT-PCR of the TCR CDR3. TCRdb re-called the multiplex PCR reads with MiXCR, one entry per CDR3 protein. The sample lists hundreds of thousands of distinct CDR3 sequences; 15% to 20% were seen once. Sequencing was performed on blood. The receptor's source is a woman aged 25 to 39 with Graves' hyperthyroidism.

CDR3 DNA sequence: TGTGCCAGTAGGCCCGAGGGCGGGATCCGCAACAATGAGCAGTTCTTC. It translates to CASRPEGGIRNNEQFF. The chain is built from TRBV19 and TRBJ2-1, with D tentatively TRBD2 (6 bases). CDR3 length equals 16 residues. Deletions cut 6 bases from V and 5 bases from J, with 20 bases between. The germline gives CDR1 LNHDA, CDR2 SQIVND (reference sequence).